The rows below give T cell receptor beta chains drawn from one sample of a study of blood T cell repertoires in COVID-19. Clones were read by immunoSEQ multiplex PCR, and TCRdb kept only the in-frame ones, dropping some. This table holds about 97,000 clones, 85% found once. Specimen: peripheral blood. The receptors here all came from a woman aged 65 to 85 with active or convalescent COVID-19. Both conserved end residues are part of each CDR3.

J gene: TRBJ2-7; CDR3 length: 15; V gene: TRBV20-1; CDR3 protein: CSASIRAGARYEQYF
J gene: TRBJ1-1; CDR3 length: 13; V gene: TRBV11-3; CDR3 protein: CASSLAGPTEAFF
J gene: TRBJ1-4; CDR3 length: 13; V gene: TRBV28; CDR3 protein: CASSSATNEKLFF
J gene: TRBJ1-3; CDR3 length: 14; V gene: TRBV5-5; CDR3 protein: CASSQSQGGNTIYF
J gene: TRBJ1-1; CDR3 length: 14; V gene: TRBV5-1; CDR3 protein: CASSYTGGDTEAFF
J gene: TRBJ2-1; CDR3 length: 13; V gene: TRBV29-1; CDR3 protein: CSARGGRNHEQFF
J gene: TRBJ1-4; CDR3 length: 15; V gene: TRBV7-2; CDR3 protein: CASSLGSGGWEKLFF
J gene: TRBJ2-2; CDR3 length: 14; V gene: TRBV19; CDR3 protein: CASSIAANTGELFF
J gene: TRBJ2-5; CDR3 length: 13; V gene: TRBV5-1; CDR3 protein: CASCEPGEETQYF
J gene: TRBJ1-4; CDR3 length: 14; V gene: TRBV6-5; CDR3 protein: CASSTGGAYEKLFF
J gene: TRBJ2-3; CDR3 length: 16; V gene: TRBV9; CDR3 protein: CASSPRGTSGVDTQYF
J gene: TRBJ2-3; CDR3 length: 17; V gene: TRBV4-2; CDR3 protein: CASSQEPGQGIGDTQYF